This T cell receptor (beta chain) was found in a study of OX40 agonist ivuxolimab in advanced cancers. Study summary: An agonistic anti-OX40 (CD134) antibody, ivuxolimab, was used to treat the patients. A mean age of 60 years, range about 20 to 90, was recorded, and 70% to 85% were male. General observations from the study: Both CD4+ and CD8+ T cell populations in blood had undergone clonal expansion by week 6 at 0.1 to 3.0 mg/kg.

As regards this clone: What it binds is unknown.

CDR3 length: 15 residues. Germline V gene data show CDR1 as LNHDA and CDR2 as SQIVND (reference sequence). V lost 5 bases to trimming and J lost 7 bases, with 15 bases between them. Libraries were prepared by immunoSEQ multiplex PCR; TCRdb keeps only in-frame clonotypes and omits some of them. The data show under 95,000 clones, with around nine tenths seen just once and roughly 0.79% held by the top ten. The sample consisted of CD4+ or CD8+ T cells sorted from blood, taken in a trial of the OX40 agonist ivuxolimab. This TCR came from an adult with an advanced solid tumor such as melanoma, head and neck, liver or kidney cancer. The chain links TRBV19 to TRBJ1-6, with a tentative D call TRBD1 (6 bases). The CDR3 loop reads CASSLARGNNSPLHF. As DNA, the CDR3 is TGTGCCAGTAGTCTGGCGAGGGGGAACAATTCACCCCTCCACTTT.